Reported below is one TCR beta chain. This entry is derived from a study of control samples from healthy donors and cancer patients. TCRdb's copy holds only in-frame clones and misses some; the assay was immunoSEQ multiplex PCR. The table has about 140,000 clones, around nine tenths seen once. Trimming pared 0 bases from V and 2 bases from J, leaving 26 bases between. In germline, CDR1 is LNHDA, CDR2 SQIVND (reference sequence). The CDR3 is 21 residues long. The sequenced material came from blood. This rearrangement joins TRBV19 to TRBJ1-5; weak D call: TRBD1 (5 bases). This TCR was sampled from a man aged 30-40 years in good health. The CDR3 region has the DNA TGTGCCAGTAGTATAGATAAGTTCGGGGGAGCCAGGGTAGCGCGCAATCAGCCCCAGCATTTT. The encoded protein is CASSIDKFGGARVARNQPQHF.